This TCR beta chain comes out of a study of response to subunit inactivated influenza vaccine. This clonotype was observed a few times. The antigen is undetermined. The CDR3 sequence is 14 residues long. The germline gives CDR1 MNHNS, CDR2 SASEGT. Trimming took 7 bases from V and 5 from J, leaving 14 bases between them. General study findings and limits: The authors offered the suggestion that each seasonal influenza vaccination recruits few new T cells.

Via MiXCR, TCRdb re-called the RT-PCR reads, giving one row per CDR3 protein. Among 400,000 to 650,000 distinct CDR3 sequences listed, roughly 7.9% were seen once. The sample here was PBMCs from blood, taken around 25 months after vaccination. The TCR was taken from a man aged 50-75 years who received an inactivated influenza vaccine. V is TRBV6-1 and J is TRBJ2-2; D may be TRBD1 (6 bases). The CDR3 nucleotides are TGTGCCAGCACCAATGGACAGAAGACCGGGGAGCTGTTTTTT. Residues: CASTNGQKTGELFF.